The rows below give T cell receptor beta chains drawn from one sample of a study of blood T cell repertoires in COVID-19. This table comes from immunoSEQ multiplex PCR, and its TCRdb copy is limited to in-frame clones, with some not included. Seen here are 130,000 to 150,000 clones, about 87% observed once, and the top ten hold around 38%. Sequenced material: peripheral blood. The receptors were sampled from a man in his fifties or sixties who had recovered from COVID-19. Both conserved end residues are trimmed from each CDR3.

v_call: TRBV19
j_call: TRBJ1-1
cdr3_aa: ASSIDRVNTEAF

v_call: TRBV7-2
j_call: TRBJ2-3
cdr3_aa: ASSLRASGAADTQY

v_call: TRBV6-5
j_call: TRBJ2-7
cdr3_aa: ASSSFGGTSYEQY

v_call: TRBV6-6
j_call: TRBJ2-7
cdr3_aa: ASSYNLVGYEQY

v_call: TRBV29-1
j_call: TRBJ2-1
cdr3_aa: SVEVGGYNEQF

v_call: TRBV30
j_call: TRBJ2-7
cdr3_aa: AWSPGQGSSYEQY

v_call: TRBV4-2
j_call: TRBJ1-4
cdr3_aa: ASSRVGQVENEKLF

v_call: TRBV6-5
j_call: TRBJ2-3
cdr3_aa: ASSYSVGGTDTQY

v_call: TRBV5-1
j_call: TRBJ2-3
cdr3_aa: ASSLAVRGPDTQY

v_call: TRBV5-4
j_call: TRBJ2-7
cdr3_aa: ASSFRTGAYEQY

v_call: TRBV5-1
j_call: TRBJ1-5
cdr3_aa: ASSRTGYGNQPQH

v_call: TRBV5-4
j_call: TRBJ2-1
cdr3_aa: ASSSPGQGWNEQF

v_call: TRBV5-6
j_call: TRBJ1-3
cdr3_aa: ASSSRGRGSDTIY

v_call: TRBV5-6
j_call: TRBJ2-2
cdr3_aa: ASSSTGVTGELF